Described below is a single T cell receptor (beta chain) sequence and its context. The data stem from a study of blood T cell repertoires in COVID-19. Overall study context: Sources were T cells, B-cell-depleted T cells, or PBMCs; the material itself was cDNA or gDNA.

Sequenced by immunoSEQ multiplex PCR; TCRdb stores in-frame clones only, minus some. The table records about 210,000 clones, 92% of them present only once. This CDR3 is built from 16 residues. Looked up from germline, CDR1 is LNHDA and CDR2 is SQIVND (reference sequence). The germline V and J ends were trimmed by 6 bases and 2 bases, with 17 bases remaining between them. Source material: peripheral blood. The sequence came from a man aged 25-45 years with acute or convalescent COVID-19. The chain joins TRBV19 to TRBJ1-3; D is perhaps TRBD1 (5 bases). The CDR3 nucleotides are TGTGCCAGTAGCCTCCTGGCGGGGCTTGCTGGAAACACCATATATTTT. It encodes CASSLLAGLAGNTIYF.